This T cell receptor (beta chain) was profiled in a study of human T cells and chemical hapten exposure. Turning to the study itself: Patients having alopecia areata, totalis or universalis were mostly female. Per-sample TCR yield variation was attributed mainly to small pooled library volume differences. Study-wide results and caveats: Since the donors had alopecia, their immune response may not be the same as that of healthy people.

Time point described: patch test 1, 2 weeks after DPC sensitization. Treatment given: therapeutic diphenylcyclopropenone sensitization with weekly scalp DPC. How the authors handled the data: Samples had a median of approximately 89,000 TCRs, ranging roughly 20,000 to 690,600. Using its own MiXCR run on the RACE reads, TCRdb lists one record per CDR3 protein. The V and J calls shown here were made by TCRdb, not taken from the authors' results. In the table there are 150,000 to 200,000 distinct CDR3 sequences, around 15% of which are singletons. The V gene lost 2 bases and the J gene lost 2 bases, with 9 bases spanning the gap. Germline V gene data show CDR1 as SGDLS and CDR2 as YYNGEE. The CDR3 contains 14 residues. This clonotype came up a few times. Its antigen is undetermined.

The specimen was whole blood, collected in connection with sensitization to the hapten diphenylcyclopropenone (DPC). This chain links TRBV9 with TRBJ2-3; the D is unclear. The TCR sequence derives from a woman aged 25 to 39 with alopecia areata. Some clones in this sample may be carry-over from other donors' samples. Here the CDR3 reads CASSVLAFTDTQYF. CDR3 sequence (DNA): TGTGCCAGCAGCGTCTTAGCTTTCACAGATACGCAGTATTTT.